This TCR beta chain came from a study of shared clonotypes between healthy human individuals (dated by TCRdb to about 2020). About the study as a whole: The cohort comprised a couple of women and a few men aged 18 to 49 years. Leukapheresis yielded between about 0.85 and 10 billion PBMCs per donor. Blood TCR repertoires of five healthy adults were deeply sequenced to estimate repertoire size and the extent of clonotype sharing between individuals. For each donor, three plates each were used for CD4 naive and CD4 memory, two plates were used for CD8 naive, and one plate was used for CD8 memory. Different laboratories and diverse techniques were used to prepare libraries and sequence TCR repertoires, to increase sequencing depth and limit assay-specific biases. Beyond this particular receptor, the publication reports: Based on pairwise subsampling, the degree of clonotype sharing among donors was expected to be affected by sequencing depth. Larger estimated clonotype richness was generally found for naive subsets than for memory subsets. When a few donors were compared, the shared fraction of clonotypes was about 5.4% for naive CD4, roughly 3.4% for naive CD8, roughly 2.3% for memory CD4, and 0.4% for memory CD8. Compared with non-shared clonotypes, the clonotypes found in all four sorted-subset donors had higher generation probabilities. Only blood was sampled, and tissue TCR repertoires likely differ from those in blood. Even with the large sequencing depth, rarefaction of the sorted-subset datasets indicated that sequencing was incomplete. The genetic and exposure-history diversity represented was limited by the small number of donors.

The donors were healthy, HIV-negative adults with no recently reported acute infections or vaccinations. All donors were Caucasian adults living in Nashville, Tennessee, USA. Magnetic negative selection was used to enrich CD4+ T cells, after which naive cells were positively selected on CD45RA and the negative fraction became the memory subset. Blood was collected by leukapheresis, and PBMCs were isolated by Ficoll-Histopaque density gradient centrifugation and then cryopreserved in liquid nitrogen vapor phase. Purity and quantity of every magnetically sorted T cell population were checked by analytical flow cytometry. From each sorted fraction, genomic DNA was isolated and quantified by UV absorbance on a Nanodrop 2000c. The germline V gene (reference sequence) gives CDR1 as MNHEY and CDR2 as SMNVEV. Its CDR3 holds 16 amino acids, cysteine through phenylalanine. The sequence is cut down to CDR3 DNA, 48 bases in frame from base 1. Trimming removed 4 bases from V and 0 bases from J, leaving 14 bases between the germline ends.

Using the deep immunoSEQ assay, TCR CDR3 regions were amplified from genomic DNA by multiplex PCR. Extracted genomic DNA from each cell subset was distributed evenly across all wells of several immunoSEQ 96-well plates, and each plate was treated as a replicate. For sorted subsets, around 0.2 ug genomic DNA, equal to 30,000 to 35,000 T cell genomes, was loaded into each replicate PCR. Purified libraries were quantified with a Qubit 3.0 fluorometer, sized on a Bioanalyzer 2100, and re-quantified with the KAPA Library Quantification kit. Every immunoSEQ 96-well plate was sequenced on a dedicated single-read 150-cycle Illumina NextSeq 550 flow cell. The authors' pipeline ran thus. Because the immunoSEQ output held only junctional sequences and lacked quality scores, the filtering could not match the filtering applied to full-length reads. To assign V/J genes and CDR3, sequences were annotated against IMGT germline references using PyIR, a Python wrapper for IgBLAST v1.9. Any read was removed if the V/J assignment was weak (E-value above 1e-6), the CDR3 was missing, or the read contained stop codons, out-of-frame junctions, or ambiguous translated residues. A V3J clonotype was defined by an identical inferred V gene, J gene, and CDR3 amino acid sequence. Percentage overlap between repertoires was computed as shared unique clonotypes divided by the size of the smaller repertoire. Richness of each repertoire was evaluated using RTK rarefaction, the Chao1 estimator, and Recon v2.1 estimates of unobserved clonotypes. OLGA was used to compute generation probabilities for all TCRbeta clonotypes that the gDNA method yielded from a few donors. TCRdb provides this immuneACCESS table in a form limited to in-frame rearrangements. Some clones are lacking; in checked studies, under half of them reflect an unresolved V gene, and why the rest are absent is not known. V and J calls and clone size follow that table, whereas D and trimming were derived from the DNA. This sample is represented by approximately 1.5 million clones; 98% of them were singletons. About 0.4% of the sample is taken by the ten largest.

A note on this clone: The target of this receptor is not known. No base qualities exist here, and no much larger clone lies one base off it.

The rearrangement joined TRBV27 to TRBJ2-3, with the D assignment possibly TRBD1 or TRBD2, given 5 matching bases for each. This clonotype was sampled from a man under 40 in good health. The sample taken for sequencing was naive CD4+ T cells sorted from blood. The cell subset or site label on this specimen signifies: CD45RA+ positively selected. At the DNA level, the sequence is TGTGCCAGCAGTTGGGGGTCGAGGATCAGCACAGATACGCAGTATTTT. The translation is CASSWGSRISTDTQYF.